This TCR beta chain came from a study of CD8+CD57+ T cells in acquired aplastic anemia listed by TCRdb under 2018. With respect to the entire study: A mean of approximately 3 ug of DNA, ranging from roughly 0.17 to 30 ug, was extracted from sorted CD4+ and CD8+ cells.

TCR beta VDJ combination and CDR3 sequence profiling used genomic DNA as the template. An Illumina HiSeq 2000 was the platform used for TCR repertoire sequencing. From the authors' description of their analysis: Repertoire assessment relied on Simpson's diversity index, CDR3 size and DJ length profiles, and TRBV/TRBJ rearrangement plots. The immunodominant clone was defined as the most abundant DNA sequence in deep sequencing data. CDR3 amino acid sequences were checked for sharing between subjects and were compared against published repertoires and the VDJdb database. TCRdb cleaned the public reads at Q25 with fastp, built clones with MiXCR and kept in-frame beta chains. Each entry is one CDR3 protein sequence, shown with its most common DNA and genes. TCRdb, not the authors, supplied the V and J calls. The sample table shows about 270,000 distinct CDR3 sequences, and 55% to 60% are seen once. The ten largest clones represent under 8.5% of the sample.

In the study, sorted CD4+ and CD8+ blood T cells from patients with severe aplastic anemia and from healthy subjects underwent deep sequencing of TCR repertoires. Ficoll-Paque density gradient centrifugation was used to isolate peripheral blood mononuclear cells. Before DNA was extracted, CD4+ and CD8+ T cells were sorted using either FACS or magnetic beads. Study-level results and caveats: CD8+ Simpson's diversity did not differ significantly between patients and healthy controls (P=0.060). Fewer than 30 CD8+ CDR3 sequences were found in both patients and controls but appeared to be highly expressed in patients and within the immunodominant clones of the patients.

Comments on this clonotype: Its binding antigen is unknown. One base away there is no much larger clone; base qualities are not given.

Including the terminal cysteine and phenylalanine, the CDR3 comprises 15 residues. This entry keeps only the CDR3 DNA: 45 bases, framed from base 1. V trim: 5 bases; J trim: 4 bases; unmatched bases: 7. Sequencing was carried out using sorted CD4+, CD8+, or CD8+CD57+ T cells (not recorded which) from PBMCs. The rearranged chain carries TRBV12-3 or TRBV12-4 and TRBJ2-3; 9 of the junction bases match TRBD2. The TCR sequence derives from a human donor with severe aplastic anemia or a healthy control (not recorded which). For the CDR3, the sequence is CASSPGTSPADTQYF. DNA sequence: TGTGCCAGCAGTCCCGGGACTAGCCCCGCAGATACGCAGTATTTT.